This T cell receptor (beta chain) was recovered during a study of tumour-infiltrating T cells in Burkitt lymphoma. Study summary: Overall and progression-free survival were predicted by productive clonality.

The CDR3 contains 15 residues. Germline assignment: CDR1 LGHNA and CDR2 YSLEER. The V and J ends lost 0 bases and 0 bases respectively, with 3 bases between them. The method was immunoSEQ multiplex PCR; TCRdb's version includes in-frame clones alone and lacks a portion of them. The sample records about 1,400 clones, roughly 93% being singletons. Comments on this clone: This sample also contains other DNA sequences that code for the same CDR3.

Sequenced: tumor tissue. The gene calls are TRBV4-3 and TRBJ2-6; D is undetermined. The receptor was isolated from a human donor with diffuse large B-cell lymphoma. CDR3 bases: TGCGCCAGCAGCCAAGACAGCTCTGGGGCCAACGTCCTGACTTTC. It translates to CASSQDSSGANVLTF.